This record looks at one T cell receptor (beta chain) sequence and its context. Its cognate antigen is unknown. The sample belongs to a study of graft-versus-host responses after intestinal transplantation. Study in general: Transplant recipients had multivisceral, liver-intestinal, or isolated intestinal grafts.

Study-level points and caveats: Recipient marrow showed GvH clones, some seen first in ileum or blood.

Here immunoSEQ multiplex PCR was the method, and the copy in TCRdb shows in-frame clones only, minus some. The sample consists of about 90,000 clones, around 93% of them appearing once. This CDR3 contains 19 residues. From germline, CDR1 is MNHEY and CDR2 SMNVEV (reference sequence). V shed 4 bases, J shed 0 bases, and the junction held 18 bases outside the gene matches. This clonotype originated in a human donor who received an intestinal transplant. The chain recombines TRBV27 with TRBJ2-7; 7 bases are a match to TRBD1. The sample consisted of unstimulated CD8+ T cells sorted from spleen or lymph node cells, taken before intestinal transplant. CDR3 bases: TGTGCCAGCAGTTCCTACAGGGGATCAGAGGGCACAGACTCCTACGAGCAGTACTTC. Translated: CASSSYRGSEGTDSYEQYF.